The clone carrying this T cell receptor (beta chain) was detected once. Unmatched junction bases numbered 8, after V lost 2 bases and J lost 4 bases. The CDR3 is 18 amino acids. Germline loops: CDR1 LNHDA, CDR2 SQIVND (reference sequence). The sample originates from a study of blood T cell repertoires in COVID-19. Study in general: Acute and convalescent COVID-19 samples came from the United States, Italy and Spain. The analysed material was cDNA or gDNA that came from T cells, B-cell-depleted T cells, or PBMCs.

In the authors' workflow: It was from reference gene primer amplification that nucleated cell counts were estimated. Data came from immunoSEQ multiplex PCR; TCRdb stores just in-frame clones and leaves some out. Clone size and the V and J calls come from that table; the DNA yielded D and trimming. This table holds over 100,000 clones, 85% to 90% found once. The sample consisted of peripheral blood. This sequence joins TRBV19 and TRBJ1-6; 10 bases are a match to TRBD1. The TCR comes from a human donor in a cohort sampled during active COVID-19. CDR3 bases: TGTGCCAGTAGTATACGGACAGGGGGGAAAAATTATAATTCACCCCTCCACTTT. As protein: CASSIRTGGKNYNSPLHF. The complete variable domain, with remaining parts taken from reference TRBV19 and TRBJ1-6, reads DGGITQSPKYLFRKEGQNVTLSCEQNLNHDAMYWYRQDPGQGLRLIYYSQIVNDFQKGDIAEGYSVSREKKESFPLTVTSAQKNPTAFYLCASSIRTGGKNYNSPLHFGNGTRLTVT.